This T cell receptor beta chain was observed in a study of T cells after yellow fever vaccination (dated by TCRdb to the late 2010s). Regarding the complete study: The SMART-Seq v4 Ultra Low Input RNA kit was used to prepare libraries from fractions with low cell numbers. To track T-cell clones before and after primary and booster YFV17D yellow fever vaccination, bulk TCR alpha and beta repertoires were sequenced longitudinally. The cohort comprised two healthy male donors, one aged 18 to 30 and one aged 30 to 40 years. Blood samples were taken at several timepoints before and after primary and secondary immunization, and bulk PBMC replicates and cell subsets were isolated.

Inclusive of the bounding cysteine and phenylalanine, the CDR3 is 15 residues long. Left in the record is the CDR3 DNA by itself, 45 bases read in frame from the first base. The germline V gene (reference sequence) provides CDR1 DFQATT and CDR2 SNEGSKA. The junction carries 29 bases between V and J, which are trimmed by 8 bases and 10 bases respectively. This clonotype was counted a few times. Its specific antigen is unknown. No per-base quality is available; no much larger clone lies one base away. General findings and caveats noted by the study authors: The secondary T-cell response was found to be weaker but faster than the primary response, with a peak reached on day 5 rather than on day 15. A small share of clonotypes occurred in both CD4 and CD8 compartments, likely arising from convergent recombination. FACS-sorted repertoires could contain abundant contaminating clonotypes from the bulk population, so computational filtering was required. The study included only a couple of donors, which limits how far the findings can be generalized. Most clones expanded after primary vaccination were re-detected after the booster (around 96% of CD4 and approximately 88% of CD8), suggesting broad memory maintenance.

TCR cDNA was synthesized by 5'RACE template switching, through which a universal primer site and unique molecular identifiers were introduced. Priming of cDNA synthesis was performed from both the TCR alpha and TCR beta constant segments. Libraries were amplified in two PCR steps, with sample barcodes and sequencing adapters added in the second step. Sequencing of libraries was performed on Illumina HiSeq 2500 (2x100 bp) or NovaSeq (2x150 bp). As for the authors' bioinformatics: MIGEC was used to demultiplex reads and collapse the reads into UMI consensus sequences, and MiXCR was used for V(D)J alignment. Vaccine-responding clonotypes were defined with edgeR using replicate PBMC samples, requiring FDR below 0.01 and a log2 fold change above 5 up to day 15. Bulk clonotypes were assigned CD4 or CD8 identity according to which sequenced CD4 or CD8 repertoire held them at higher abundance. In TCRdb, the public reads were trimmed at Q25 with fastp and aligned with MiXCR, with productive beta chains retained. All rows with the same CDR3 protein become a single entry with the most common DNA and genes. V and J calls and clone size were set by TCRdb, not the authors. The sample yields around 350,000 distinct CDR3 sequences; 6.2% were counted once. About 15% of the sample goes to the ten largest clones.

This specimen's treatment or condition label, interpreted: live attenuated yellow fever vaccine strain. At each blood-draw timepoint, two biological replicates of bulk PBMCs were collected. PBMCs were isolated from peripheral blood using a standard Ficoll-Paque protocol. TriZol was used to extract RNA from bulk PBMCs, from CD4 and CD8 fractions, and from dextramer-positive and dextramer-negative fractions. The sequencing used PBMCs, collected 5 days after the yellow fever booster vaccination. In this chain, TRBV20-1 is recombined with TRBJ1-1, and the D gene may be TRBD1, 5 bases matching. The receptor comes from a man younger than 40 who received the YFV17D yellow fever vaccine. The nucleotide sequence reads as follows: TGCAGTTGCTCCCCCCCCTTTTCCGGGACTCCGGGAGCTTTCTTT. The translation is CSCSPPFSGTPGAFF.